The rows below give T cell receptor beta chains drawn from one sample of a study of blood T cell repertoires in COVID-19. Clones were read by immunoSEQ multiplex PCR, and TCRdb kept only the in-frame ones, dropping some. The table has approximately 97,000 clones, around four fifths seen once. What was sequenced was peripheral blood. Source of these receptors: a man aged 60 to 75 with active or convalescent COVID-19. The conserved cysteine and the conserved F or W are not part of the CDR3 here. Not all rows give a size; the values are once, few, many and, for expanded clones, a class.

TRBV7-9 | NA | ASSLGAWKEKLF
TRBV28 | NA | ASTGGQAWDSPLH
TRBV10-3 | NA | AIETGKGYGYT
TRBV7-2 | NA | ASSLGTGYKF
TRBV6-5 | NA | ASRTDTEAF
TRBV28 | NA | ASSLLSQPQH
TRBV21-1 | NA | ASSKSSCPAADNYEQY
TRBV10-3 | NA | AISSDRATPGDTQY
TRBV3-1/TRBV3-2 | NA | ASEGDNEQF
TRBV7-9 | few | ASSFTHSYEQY
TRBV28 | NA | ATNRGGNQPQH
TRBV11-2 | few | ASSLLQTSGYSYNEQF
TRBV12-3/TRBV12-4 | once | ASSLLQGYEQY
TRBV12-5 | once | ASTQASGRGELF
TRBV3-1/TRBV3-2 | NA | ASSHTTLAGGPHTQY
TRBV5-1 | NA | ASSLGGTGVSGEQF
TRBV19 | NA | ASSRNRDTQY
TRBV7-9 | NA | ASSLDSYGELF
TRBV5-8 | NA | ASSLGLAGYNEQF
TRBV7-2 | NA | ASSPRGAHQPQH
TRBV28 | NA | ASSSQGDSGANVLT
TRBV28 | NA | AIVGAGNTIY
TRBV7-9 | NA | ASSGPNTEAF
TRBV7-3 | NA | ASSLYGLEGFTGELF
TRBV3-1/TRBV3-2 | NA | ASSQPGVYGYT
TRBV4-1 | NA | ASSQGHSSNQPQH
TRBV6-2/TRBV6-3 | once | ASSFYSNQPQH
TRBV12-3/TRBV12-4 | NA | ASSEQGKSLH
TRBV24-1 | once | ATSGLRQGTGELF
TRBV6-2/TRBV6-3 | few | ASSLTGPRGQPQH
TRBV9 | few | ASSATGTGTEAF
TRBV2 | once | ASSPRENYGYT
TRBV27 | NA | ASRGRGNTGELF
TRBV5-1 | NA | ASSLEGTLIGEQY
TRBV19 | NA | ASSMTGGRHEQY
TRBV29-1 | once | SARTGGYAEAF
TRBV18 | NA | ASSPHREGDIQY
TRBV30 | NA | AWTRTGGSRAGELF
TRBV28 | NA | ASSSTSGIDEQY
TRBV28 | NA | ASRRHSTGELF
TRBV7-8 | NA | ASSLGDAGANYEQY